This TCR beta chain came from a study of shared clonotypes between healthy human individuals. Background on the study: The cohort comprised two women and a few men. Their ages spanned 18 to 49 years.

Comments on this clone: Its target is not known.

The CDR3 length is 16 residues. CDR1 is LNHDA, CDR2 SQIVND, per germline (reference sequence). Deletions cut 3 bases from V and 5 bases from J, with 20 bases between. The authors ran the assay at deep level. Genomic DNA (from each subset) was split evenly across several immunoSEQ plates. The assay was immunoSEQ multiplex PCR, and TCRdb's table has in-frame clones only and misses some. The data show 450,000 to 650,000 clones, with roughly 79% seen just once and about 11% held by the top ten. Study results and caveats: Represented diversity, genetic and exposure-history alike, was limited by few donors.

The sequencing input was PBMCs. The sequence derives from a woman in her thirties or forties in good health. Some clones in this sample may be carry-over from other donors' samples. The chain links TRBV19 to TRBJ2-7, with a possible D match to TRBD1 (6 bases). The CDR3 DNA sequence: TGTGCCAGTAGTATTTTTGCTGGACAGCTCTTCCACGAGCAGTACTTC. It codes for CASSIFAGQLFHEQYF. Using reference TRBV19 and TRBJ2-7 for the parts outside the CDR3, the full variable domain is DGGITQSPKYLFRKEGQNVTLSCEQNLNHDAMYWYRQDPGQGLRLIYYSQIVNDFQKGDIAEGYSVSREKKESFPLTVTSAQKNPTAFYLCASSIFAGQLFHEQYFGPGTRLTVT.